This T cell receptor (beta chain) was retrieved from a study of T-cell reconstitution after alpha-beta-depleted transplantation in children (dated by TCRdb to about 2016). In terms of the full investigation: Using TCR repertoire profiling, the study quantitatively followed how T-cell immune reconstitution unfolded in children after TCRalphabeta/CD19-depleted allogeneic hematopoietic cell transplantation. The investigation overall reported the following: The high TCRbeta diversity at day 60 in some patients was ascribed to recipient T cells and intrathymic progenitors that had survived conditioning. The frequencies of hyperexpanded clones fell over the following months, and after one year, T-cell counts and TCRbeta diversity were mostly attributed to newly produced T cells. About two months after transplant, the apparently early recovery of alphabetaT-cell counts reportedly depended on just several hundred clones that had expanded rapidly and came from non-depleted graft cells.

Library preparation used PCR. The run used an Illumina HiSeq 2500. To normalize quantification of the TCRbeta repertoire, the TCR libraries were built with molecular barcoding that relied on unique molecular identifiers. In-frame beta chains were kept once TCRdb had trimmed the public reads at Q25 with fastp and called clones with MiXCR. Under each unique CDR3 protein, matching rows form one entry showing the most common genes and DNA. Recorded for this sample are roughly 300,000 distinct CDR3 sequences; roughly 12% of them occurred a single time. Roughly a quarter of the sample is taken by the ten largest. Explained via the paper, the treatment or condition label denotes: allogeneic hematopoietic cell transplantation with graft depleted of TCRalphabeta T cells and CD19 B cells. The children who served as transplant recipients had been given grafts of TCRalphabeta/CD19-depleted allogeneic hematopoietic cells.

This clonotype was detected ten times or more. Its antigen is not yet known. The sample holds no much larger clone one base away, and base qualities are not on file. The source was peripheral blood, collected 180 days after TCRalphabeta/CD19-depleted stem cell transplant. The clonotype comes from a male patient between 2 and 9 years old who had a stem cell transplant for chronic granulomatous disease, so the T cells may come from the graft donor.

The bases read TGCAGTGCTAGAGATGACGGTGGTGAGCAGTTCTTC. Translated, it reads CSARDDGGEQFF. The rearranged chain carries TRBV20-1 and TRBJ2-1, with an unclear D gene assignment. The germline V gene (reference sequence) specifies DFQATT as CDR1 and SNEGSKA as CDR2. From the cysteine up to the phenylalanine, the CDR3 has a length of 12 residues. CDR3 DNA is the only sequence kept; it has 36 bases, read in frame from the first base. Cut back by 0 bases and 9 bases, the V and J ends lie 9 bases apart.